This T cell receptor (beta chain) is drawn from a study of regulatory T cells in long-lasting Graves disease. The study's findings and limits: Persistent Graves' cases showed lower TCR diversity than newly diagnosed cases.

Germline CDR1 reads LGHNT; CDR2 reads FRNRAP. V gave up 2 bases and J gave up 6 bases, with 11 bases separating them. The CDR3 runs to 15 residues. Building of the TCR beta libraries involved iRepertoire HTBI primers and Arm-PCR of CDR3 regions. TCRdb reanalysed the multiplex PCR reads using MiXCR and keeps one entry per CDR3 protein. This sample has 700,000 or so distinct CDR3 sequences, with around 30% found just once. Described time point: persistent/refractory GD, antithyroid drugs over 5 years with positive TRAb. RNA from PBMCs was the source of the TCR library. This clonotype was seen more than once but under ten times. Its target is unknown.

The TCR sequence derives from a female donor with Graves disease. The rearrangement uses TRBV12-5 and TRBJ1-6, with D uncertain. This specimen was peripheral blood mononuclear cells (PBMCs), taken when the disease was refractory, from a patient treated with antithyroid drugs. As DNA, the CDR3 is TGTGCTAGTGGTTTGATAGGGCTTGGTAATTCACCCCTCCACTTT. Amino acid sequence: CASGLIGLGNSPLHF.